This T cell receptor (beta chain) is from a study of T-cell reconstitution after alpha-beta-depleted transplantation in children. This clonotype has a count of ten or more. V lost 8 bases, J lost 7 bases, and 19 bases lay in between. Germline loops: CDR1 MNHEY, CDR2 SMNVEV (reference sequence). This CDR3 spans 14 amino acids. This sample's TCRbeta library carried unique molecular identifier barcodes. Via MiXCR, TCRdb re-called the PCR reads, giving one row per CDR3 protein. The sample holds about 260,000 distinct CDR3 sequences, just under 8.5% seen once. The genes are TRBV27 and TRBJ2-3, with D perhaps given as TRBD1 or TRBD2 (5 bases each). This receptor was identified in a male patient aged 10 to 17 who had a stem cell transplant for acute lymphoblastic leukemia, so the T cells may come from the graft donor. The specimen comprised PBMCs, mostly from graft donor cells, sampled 180 days after TCRalphabeta/CD19-depleted stem cell transplant. The CDR3 DNA sequence: TGTGCCAGCGCCTTCCTTCCCGGGACCCATACGCAGTATTTT. It encodes CASAFLPGTHTQYF.